This entry describes one T cell receptor (beta chain). Each CDR3 protein is one row after TCRdb ran MiXCR on the 5' RACE reads. The repertoire holds approximately 300,000 distinct CDR3 sequences, less than 20% seen once, with over 20% in the top ten. These data belong to a study of T-cell memory formation after mild COVID-19. In the study overall: Across donors, TCR clusters were largely donor specific.

Per the germline V gene, CDR1 is SGDLS and CDR2 is YYNGEE. V gave up 0 bases and J gave up 4 bases; unmatched junction bases: 1. The CDR3 covers 14 residues. The chain combines TRBV9 with TRBJ2-1; 7 bases map to TRBD2. Specimen: PBMCs or a T cell subset sorted from them (not recorded which). The TCR sequence derives from a man aged 18-30 years who had mild COVID-19 (a few samples of this study predate the infection). Cell type and time point are not known. The CDR3 is CASSVGEGYNEQFF. The CDR3 DNA is TGTGCCAGCAGCGTAGGGGAGGGGTACAATGAGCAGTTCTTC.